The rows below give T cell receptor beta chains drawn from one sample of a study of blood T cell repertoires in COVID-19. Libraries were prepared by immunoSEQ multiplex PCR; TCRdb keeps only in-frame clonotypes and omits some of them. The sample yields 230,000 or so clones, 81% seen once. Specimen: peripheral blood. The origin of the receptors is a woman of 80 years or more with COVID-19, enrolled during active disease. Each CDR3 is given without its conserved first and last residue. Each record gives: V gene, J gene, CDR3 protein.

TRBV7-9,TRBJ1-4,ASSFDDRKLF
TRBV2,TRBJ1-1,ASRPATRENTEAF
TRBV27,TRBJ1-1,ASSRGGHPVVEAF
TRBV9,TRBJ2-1,ASSVQAGGRWDEQF
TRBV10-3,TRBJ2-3,AISQGGSTDTQY
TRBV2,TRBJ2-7,ASTYEGYEQY
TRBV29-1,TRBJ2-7,SVARDRAYEQY
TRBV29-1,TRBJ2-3,SVAQRDGTDTQY
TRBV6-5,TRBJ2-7,ASSSDRTYEQY
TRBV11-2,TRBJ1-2,ASSTGIDYGYT
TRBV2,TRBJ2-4,ASSPSGNIQY
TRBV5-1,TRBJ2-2,ASSLRSSGGPSNTGELF
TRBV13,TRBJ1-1,ASSLRGPGAF
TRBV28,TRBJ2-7,ASIGGQLTYEQY
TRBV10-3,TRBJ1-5,ATARAGGNQPQH
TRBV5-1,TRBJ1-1,ASSLGGTANTEAF
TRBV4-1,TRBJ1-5,ASSQEGQGRGQPQH
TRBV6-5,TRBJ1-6,ASRRDRGSPLH
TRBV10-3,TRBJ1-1,ATQSGGGRTEAF
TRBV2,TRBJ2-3,ASSREESPADTQY
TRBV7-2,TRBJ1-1,ASSLAARGTEAF
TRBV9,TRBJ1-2,ASSLAAGRGSVNYGYT
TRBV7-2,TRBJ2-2,ASSSQTGQGTGELF
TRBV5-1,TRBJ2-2,ASSFRAGGGTGELF
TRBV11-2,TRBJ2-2,ASNTLSGNTGELF
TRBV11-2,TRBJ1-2,ASSPGERGYGYT
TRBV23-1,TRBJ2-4,ASSQSGDRVAGNIQY
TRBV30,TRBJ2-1,AWSALQGNEQF
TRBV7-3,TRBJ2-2,ASSLAGLNTGELF
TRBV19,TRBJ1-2,ASTDRGGTNYGYT
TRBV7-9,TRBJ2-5,ASSPRGSWETQY
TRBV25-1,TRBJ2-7,ASSASLTGNYEQY
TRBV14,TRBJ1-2,ASSHRANREGYGYT
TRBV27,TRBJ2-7,ASTLRLGSYEQY
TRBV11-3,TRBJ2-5,ASSLGGVPQETQY
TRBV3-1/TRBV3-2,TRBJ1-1,ASSQLPRRAF
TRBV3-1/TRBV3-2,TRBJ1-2,ASSQEGAGGRYGYT
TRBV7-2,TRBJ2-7,ASSYSGSGYEQY
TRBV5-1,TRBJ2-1,ASSLGGTLSYNEQF
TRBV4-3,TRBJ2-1,ASSLRTGTSGRAAYNEQF
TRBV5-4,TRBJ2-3,ASSRQKSDTQY
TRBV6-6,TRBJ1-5,ASSYSGGNQPQH
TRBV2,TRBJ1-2,ASSFDRGNGYT
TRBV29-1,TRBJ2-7,SVGARRMGEQY
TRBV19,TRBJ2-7,ASSIGQGGVYEQY
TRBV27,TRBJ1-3,ASSFGGSGNTIY
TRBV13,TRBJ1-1,ASGRAGVGAF
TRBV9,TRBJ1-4,ASSVAGATNEKLF
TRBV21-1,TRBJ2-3,ASSKRLAESTDTQY
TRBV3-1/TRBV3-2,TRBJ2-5,ASSQSLGTSQETQY
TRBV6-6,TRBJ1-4,ASRQHATNEKLF
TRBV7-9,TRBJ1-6,ASSLQGATPLH
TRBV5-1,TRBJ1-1,ASSGGTGLNTEAF
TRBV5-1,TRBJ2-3,ASRVEGGSTDTQY
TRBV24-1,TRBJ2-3,ATSSLNTDTQY